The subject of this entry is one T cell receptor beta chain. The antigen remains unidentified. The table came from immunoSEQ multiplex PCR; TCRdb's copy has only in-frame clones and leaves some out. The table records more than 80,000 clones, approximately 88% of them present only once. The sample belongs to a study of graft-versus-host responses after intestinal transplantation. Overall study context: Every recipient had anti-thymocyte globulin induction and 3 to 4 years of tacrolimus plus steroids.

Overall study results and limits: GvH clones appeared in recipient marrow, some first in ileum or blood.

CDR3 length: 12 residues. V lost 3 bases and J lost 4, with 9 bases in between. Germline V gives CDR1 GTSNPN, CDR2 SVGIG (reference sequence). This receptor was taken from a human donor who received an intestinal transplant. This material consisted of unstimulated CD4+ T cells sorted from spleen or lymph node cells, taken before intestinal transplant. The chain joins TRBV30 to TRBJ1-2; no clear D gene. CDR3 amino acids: CAWSLRGYGYTF. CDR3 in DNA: TGTGCCTGGAGCTTACGAGGCTATGGCTACACCTTC. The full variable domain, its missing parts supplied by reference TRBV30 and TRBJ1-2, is SQTIHQWPATLVQPVGSPLSLECTVEGTSNPNLYWYRQAAGRGLQLLFYSVGIGQISSEVPQNLSASRPQDRQFILSSKKLLLSDSGFYLCAWSLRGYGYTFGSGTRLTVV.